These T cell receptor beta chains were read from a single sample in a study of blood T cells in healthy people across ages. TCRdb re-derived calls from the 5' RACE reads in MiXCR, one entry per CDR3 protein. The sample has roughly 1.9 million distinct CDR3 sequences, 30% to 40% seen once. The sequenced sample consisted of blood. Receptor source: a human donor in good health. The CDR3 runs from the conserved cysteine through the conserved F or W. The order of the fields is J gene, V gene, clone size, D gene, CDR3 DNA, CDR3 protein. The D gene is left open where the match is weak. Clone size is given for some rows only: seen once, a few or many times, or a class if the clone is expanded.

TRBJ1-1,TRBV6-5,NA,TRBD1,TGTGCCAGCAGTTACCCCACGACAGGGGAAGCTTTCTTT,CASSYPTTGEAFF
TRBJ1-5,TRBV7-8,few,NA,TGTGCCAGCAGCTTATACTACGGGACACCGAATCAGCCCCAGCATTTT,CASSLYYGTPNQPQHF
TRBJ2-3,TRBV4-3,NA,NA,TGCGCCAGCAGCCAACAGGGTACTAGCACAGATACGCGGTATTTT,CASSQQGTSTDTRYF
TRBJ1-1,TRBV4-1,NA,NA,TGCGCCAGCAGCCAAGCCTCGGGGCTCACTGAAGCTTTCTTT,CASSQASGLTEAFF
TRBJ2-7,TRBV27,few,NA,TGTGCCAGCAGTTTATCAGGGATGACCTACGAGCAGTACTTC,CASSLSGMTYEQYF
TRBJ2-7,TRBV7-9,NA,NA,TGTGCCAGCAGCCACCGAGGGGTCCTTGGATACGAGCAGTACTTC,CASSHRGVLGYEQYF
TRBJ1-1,TRBV5-1,NA,NA,TGCGCCAGCAGCGTTCAGCTAATGAACACTGAAGCTTTCTTT,CASSVQLMNTEAFF
TRBJ2-4,TRBV18,NA,TRBD1,TGTGCCAGCTCAGGGCAGACAGGGGAGGAAAACATTCAGTACTTC,CASSGQTGEENIQYF
TRBJ2-7,TRBV7-8,NA,TRBD1,TGTGCCAGTTATGTAAAGGGTGGACAGGGGGCCTACGAGCAGTACTTC,CASYVKGGQGAYEQYF
TRBJ1-4,TRBV5-1,many,NA,TGTGCCAGCAGCCCACTCGGGACTAATGAAAAACTGTTTTTT,CASSPLGTNEKLFF
TRBJ2-7,TRBV7-9,NA,TRBD1,TGTGCCAGCAGCGAGATCTTCCAACAGGACAGGGGCGACGAGCAGTACTTC,CASSEIFQQDRGDEQYF
TRBJ2-2,TRBV15,NA,NA,TGTGCCACCAGCAGAGATAGATCCGGGGAGCTGTTTTTT,CATSRDRSGELFF
TRBJ1-1,TRBV5-5,once,NA,TGTGCCAGCAGCTGGAGGGGGAGGACTGAAGCTTTCTTT,CASSWRGRTEAFF
TRBJ2-2,TRBV20-1,NA,TRBD1,TGCAGTGCTTCACAGGGGCCTCCGCACGGGGAGCTGTTTTTT,CSASQGPPHGELFF
TRBJ1-1,TRBV14,NA,NA,TGTGCCAGCAGCCCCGAGGGCCAGATGAACACTGAAGCTTTCTTT,CASSPEGQMNTEAFF
TRBJ2-3,TRBV15,NA,NA,TGTGCCACCAGCAGAGATCGAGGGCCGGGAAATACGCAGTATTTT,CATSRDRGPGNTQYF
TRBJ1-2,TRBV20-1,NA,NA,TGCAGTGCTTGGGCGGGAGCTAACTATGGCTACACCTTC,CSAWAGANYGYTF
TRBJ1-5,TRBV4-1,few,NA,TGCGCCAGCAGCCAAGAAGGGATCAATCAGCCCCAGCATTTT,CASSQEGINQPQHF
TRBJ2-3,TRBV12-3/TRBV12-4,NA,NA,TGTGCCAGCAGTCACGGGACCAACTTGCGCACAGATACGCAGTATTTT,CASSHGTNLRTDTQYF
TRBJ2-5,TRBV12-5,few,TRBD2,TGTGCTAGTGGTCTCAGACTAGCGGGGAACGAAGAGACCCAGTACTTC,CASGLRLAGNEETQYF
TRBJ2-3,TRBV11-3,NA,TRBD2,TGTGCCAGCAGCCTCGAGGTTAGCGGGGAAACGGCAGATACGCAGTATTTT,CASSLEVSGETADTQYF
TRBJ1-1,TRBV29-1,once,TRBD1,TGCAGCGTGAAGGACAGGCCCCCTAACACTGAAGCTTTCTTT,CSVKDRPPNTEAFF
TRBJ2-7,TRBV5-1,few,TRBD1,TGCGCCAGCAGCTTGGGGACAGGGTGGAATGGCGAGCAGTACTTC,CASSLGTGWNGEQYF
TRBJ2-1,TRBV15,few,NA,TGTGCCACCAGCAGGACTAGACAGGGCAATGAGCAGTTCTTC,CATSRTRQGNEQFF
TRBJ2-1,TRBV6-2/TRBV6-3,NA,TRBD1,TGTGCCAGCAGTTACACCCAAGGGACAGGAGGTGAGCAGTTCTTC,CASSYTQGTGGEQFF
TRBJ1-2,TRBV10-3,NA,NA,TGTGCCATCAGGGTGGACAGCTCAAACCATGGCTACACCTTC,CAIRVDSSNHGYTF
TRBJ2-2,TRBV20-1,NA,NA,TGCAGTGCTAGAGACCTTAGGGGGATGAACACCGGGGAGCTGTTTTTT,CSARDLRGMNTGELFF
TRBJ2-3,TRBV7-2,NA,NA,TGTGCCAGCAGCTTAGACCCCCGGTCGGATACGCAGTATTTT,CASSLDPRSDTQYF
TRBJ1-4,TRBV29-1,NA,NA,TGCAGCGTTGAAGATAATTCGTTCGGCGGAACTAATGAAAAACTGTTTTTT,CSVEDNSFGGTNEKLFF